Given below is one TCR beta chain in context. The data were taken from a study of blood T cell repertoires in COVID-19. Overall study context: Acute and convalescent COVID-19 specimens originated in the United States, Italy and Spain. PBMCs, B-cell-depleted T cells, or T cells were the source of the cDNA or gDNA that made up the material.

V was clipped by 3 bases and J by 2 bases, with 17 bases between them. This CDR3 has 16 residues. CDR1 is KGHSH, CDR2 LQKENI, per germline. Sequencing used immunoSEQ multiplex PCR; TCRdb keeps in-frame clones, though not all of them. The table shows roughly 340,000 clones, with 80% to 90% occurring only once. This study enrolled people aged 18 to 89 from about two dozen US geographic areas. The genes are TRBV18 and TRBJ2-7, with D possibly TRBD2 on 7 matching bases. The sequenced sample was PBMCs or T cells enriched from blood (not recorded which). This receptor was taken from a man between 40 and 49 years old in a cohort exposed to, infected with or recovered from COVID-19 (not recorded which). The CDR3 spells CASSPVGAGAAYEQYF. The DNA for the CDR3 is TGTGCCAGCTCACCGGTGGGGGCGGGAGCCGCCTACGAGCAGTACTTC.